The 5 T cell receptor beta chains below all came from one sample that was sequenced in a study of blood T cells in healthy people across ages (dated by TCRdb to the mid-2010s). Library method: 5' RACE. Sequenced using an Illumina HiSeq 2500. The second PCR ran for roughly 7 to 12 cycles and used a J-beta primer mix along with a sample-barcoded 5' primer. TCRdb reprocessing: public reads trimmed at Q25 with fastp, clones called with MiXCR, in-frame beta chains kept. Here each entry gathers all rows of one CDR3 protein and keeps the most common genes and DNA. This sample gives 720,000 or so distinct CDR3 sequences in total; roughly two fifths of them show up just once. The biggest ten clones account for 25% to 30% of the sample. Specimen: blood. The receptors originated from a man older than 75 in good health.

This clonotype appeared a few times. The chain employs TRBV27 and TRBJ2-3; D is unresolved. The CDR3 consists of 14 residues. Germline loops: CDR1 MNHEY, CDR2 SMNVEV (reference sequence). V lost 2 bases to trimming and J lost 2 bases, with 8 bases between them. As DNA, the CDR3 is TGTGCCAGCAGTTTAGAAACAGACACAGATACGCAGTATTTT. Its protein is CASSLETDTDTQYF.

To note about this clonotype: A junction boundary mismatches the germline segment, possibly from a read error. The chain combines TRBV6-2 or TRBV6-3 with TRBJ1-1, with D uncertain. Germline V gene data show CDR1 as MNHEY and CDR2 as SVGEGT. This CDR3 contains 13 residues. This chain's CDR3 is CASSIIMNTEAFF. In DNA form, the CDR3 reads TGTGCTAGCAGTATTATCATGAACACTGAAGCTTTCTTT.

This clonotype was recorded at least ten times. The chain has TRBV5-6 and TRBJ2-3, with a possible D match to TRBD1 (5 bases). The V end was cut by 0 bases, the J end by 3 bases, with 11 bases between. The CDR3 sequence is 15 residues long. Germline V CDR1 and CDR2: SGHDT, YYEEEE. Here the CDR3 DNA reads TGTGCCAGCAGCTTGGGGGCCAGGACAACAGATACGCAGTATTTT. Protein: CASSLGARTTDTQYF.

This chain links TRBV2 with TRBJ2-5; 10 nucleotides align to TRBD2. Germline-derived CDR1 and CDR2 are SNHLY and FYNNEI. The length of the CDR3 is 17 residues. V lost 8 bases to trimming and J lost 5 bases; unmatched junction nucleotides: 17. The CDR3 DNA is TGTGCCAGCTTACCCAGTGGGCTAGCGGGGGTAGAGGAGACCCAGTACTTC. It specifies CASLPSGLAGVEETQYF.

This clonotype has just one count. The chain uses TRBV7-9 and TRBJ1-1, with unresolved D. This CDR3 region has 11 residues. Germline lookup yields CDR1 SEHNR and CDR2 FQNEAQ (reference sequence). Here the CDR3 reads CELGENTEAFF. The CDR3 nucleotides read TGTGAACTCGGGGAGAACACTGAAGCTTTCTTT.